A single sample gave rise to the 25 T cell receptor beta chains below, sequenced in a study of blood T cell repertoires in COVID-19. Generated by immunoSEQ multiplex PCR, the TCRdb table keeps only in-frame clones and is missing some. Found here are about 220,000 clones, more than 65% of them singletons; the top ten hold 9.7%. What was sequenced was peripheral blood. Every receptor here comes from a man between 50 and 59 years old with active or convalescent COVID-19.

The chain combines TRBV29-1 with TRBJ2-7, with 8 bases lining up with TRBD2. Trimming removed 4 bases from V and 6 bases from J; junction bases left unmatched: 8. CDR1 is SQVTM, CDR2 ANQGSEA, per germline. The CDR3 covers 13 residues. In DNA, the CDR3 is TGCAGCGTTGGGGTAGCGGGGAATCGCGAGCAGTACTTC. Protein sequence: CSVGVAGNREQYF.

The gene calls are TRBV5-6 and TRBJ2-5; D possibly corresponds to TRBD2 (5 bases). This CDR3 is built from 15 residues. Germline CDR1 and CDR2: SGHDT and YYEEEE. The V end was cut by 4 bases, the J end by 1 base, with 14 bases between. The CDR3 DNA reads TGTGCCAGCAGCACGAGGGTCCAGCTCCAAGAGACCCAGTACTTC. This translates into CASSTRVQLQETQYF.

CDR3 coding DNA: TGCAGCGTTGAAGGACTAGGAAAGGGCACCGGGGAGCTGTTTTTT. Translation: CSVEGLGKGTGELFF. The chain uses TRBV29-1 and TRBJ2-2; D is possibly TRBD2 (6 bases). Trimming pared 1 base from V and 4 bases from J, leaving 13 bases between. Per the germline V gene, CDR1 is SQVTM and CDR2 is ANQGSEA. CDR3 size: 15 residues.

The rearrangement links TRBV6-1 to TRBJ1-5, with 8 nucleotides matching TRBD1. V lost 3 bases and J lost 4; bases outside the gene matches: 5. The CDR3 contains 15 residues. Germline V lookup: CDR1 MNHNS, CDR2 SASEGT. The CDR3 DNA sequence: TGTGCCAGCAGTGACCCCACAGGGGGGAATCAGCCCCAGCATTTT. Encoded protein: CASSDPTGGNQPQHF.

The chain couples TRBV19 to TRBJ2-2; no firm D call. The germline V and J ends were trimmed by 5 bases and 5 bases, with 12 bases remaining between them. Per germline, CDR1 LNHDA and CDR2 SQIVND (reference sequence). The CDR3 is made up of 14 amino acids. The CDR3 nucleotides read TGTGCCAGTAGTCCCAGGCAAAATACCGGGGAGCTGTTTTTT. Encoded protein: CASSPRQNTGELFF.

CDR3 nucleotide sequence: TGTGCCAGCATCGGGACAGGGGGTAATTCACCCCTCCACTTT. The encoded protein is CASIGTGGNSPLHF. V and J are TRBV28 and TRBJ1-6; TRBD1 matches 11 bases. Trimming at V came to 7 bases and at J to 6 bases, leaving 2 bases not matched to a gene. The germline V gene has CDR1 MDHEN and CDR2 SYDVKM. This CDR3 has 14 amino acids.

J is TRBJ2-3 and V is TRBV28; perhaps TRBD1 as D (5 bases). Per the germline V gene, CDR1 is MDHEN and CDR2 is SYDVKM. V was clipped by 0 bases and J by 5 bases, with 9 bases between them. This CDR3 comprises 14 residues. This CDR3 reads CASSLWGREDTQYF. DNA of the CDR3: TGTGCCAGCAGTTTATGGGGCAGGGAAGATACGCAGTATTTT.

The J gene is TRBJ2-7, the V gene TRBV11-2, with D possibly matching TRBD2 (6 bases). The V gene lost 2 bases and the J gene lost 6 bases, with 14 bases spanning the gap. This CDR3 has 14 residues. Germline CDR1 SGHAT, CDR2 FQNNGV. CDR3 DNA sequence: TGTGCCAGCAGCTTAAGGGTAGGCGGGACCGAGCAGTACTTC. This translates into CASSLRVGGTEQYF.

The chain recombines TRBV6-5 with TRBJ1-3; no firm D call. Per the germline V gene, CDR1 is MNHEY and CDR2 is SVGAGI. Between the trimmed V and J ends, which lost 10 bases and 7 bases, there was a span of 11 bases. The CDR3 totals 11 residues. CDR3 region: CATFPGNTIYF. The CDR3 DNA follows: TGTGCCACATTCCCGGGGAACACCATATATTTT.

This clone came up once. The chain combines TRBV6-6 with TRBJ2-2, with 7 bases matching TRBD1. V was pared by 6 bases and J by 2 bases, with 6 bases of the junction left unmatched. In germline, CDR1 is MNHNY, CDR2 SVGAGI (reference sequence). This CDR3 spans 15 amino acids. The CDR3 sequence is CASRGGGLNTGELFF. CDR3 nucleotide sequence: TGTGCCAGCAGAGGGGGCGGATTAAACACCGGGGAGCTGTTTTTT.

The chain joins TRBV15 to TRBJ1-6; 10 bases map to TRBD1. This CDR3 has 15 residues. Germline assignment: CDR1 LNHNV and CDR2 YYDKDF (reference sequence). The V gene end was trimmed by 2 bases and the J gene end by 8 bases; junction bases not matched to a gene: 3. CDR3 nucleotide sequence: TGTGCCACCAGCAGACCGGACAGGGGGTATTCACCCCTCCACTTT. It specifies CATSRPDRGYSPLHF.

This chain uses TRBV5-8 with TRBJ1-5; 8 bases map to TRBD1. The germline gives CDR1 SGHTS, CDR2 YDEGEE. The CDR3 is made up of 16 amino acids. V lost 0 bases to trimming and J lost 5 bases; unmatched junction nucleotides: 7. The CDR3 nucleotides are TGTGCCAGCAGCTTGGGCCTGTTACAGGGGGATCAGCCCCAGCATTTT. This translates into CASSLGLLQGDQPQHF.

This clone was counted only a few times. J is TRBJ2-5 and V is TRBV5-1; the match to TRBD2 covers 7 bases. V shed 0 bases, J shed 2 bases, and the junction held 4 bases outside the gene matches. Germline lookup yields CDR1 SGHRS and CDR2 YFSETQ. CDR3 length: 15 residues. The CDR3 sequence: CASSLGASGQETQYF. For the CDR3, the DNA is TGCGCCAGCAGCTTGGGGGCTAGCGGTCAAGAGACCCAGTACTTC. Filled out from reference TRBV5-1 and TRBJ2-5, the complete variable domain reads KAGVTQTPRYLIKTRGQQVTLSCSPISGHRSVSWYQQTPGQGLQFLFEYFSETQRNKGNFPGRFSGRQFSNSRSEMNVSTLELGDSALYLCASSLGASGQETQYFGPGTRLLVL.

The CDR3, as DNA: TGTGCCAGTAGTACGGGACTAGCGGGAGTAGCAGATACGCAGTATTTT. Translation gives CASSTGLAGVADTQYF. This sequence joins TRBV19 and TRBJ2-3, with 14 bases that match TRBD2. CDR1 is LNHDA, CDR2 SQIVND, per germline (reference sequence). The CDR3 is 16 residues long. J lost 4 bases, V lost 4 bases, and 4 bases had no gene match.

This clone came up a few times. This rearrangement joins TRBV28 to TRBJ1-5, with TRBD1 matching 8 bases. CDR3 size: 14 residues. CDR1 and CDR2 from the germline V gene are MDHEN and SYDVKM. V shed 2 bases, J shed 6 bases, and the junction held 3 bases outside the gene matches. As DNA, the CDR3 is TGTGCCAGCAGTTTACAGGGGGCTATTCAGCCCCAGCATTTT. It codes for CASSLQGAIQPQHF.

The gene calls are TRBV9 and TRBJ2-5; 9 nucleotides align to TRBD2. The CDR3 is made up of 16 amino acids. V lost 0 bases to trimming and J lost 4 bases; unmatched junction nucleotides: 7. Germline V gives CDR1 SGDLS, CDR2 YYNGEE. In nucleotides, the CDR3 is TGTGCCAGCAGCGTAGGGGTAGCGGGGGAGGGAGAGACCCAGTACTTC. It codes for CASSVGVAGEGETQYF.

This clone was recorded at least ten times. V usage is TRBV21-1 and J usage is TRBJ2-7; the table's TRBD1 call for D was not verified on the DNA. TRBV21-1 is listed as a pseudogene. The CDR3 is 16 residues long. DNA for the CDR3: TGTGCCAGCAGCAAAGCGCGGACAGGAAAATCCTACGAGCAGTACTTC. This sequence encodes CASSKARTGKSYEQYF.

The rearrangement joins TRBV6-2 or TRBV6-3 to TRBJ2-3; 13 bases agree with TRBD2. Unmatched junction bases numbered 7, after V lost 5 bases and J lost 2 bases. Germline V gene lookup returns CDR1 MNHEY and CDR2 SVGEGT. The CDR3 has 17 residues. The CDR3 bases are TGTGCCAGCAGTGGACTAGCGGGGGACACCGACACAGATACGCAGTATTTT. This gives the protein CASSGLAGDTDTDTQYF.

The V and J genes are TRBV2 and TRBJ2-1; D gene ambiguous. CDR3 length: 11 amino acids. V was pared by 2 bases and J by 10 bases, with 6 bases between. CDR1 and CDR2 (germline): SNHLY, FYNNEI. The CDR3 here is CASSEYWEQFF. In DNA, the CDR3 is TGTGCCAGCAGTGAATACTGGGAGCAGTTCTTC.

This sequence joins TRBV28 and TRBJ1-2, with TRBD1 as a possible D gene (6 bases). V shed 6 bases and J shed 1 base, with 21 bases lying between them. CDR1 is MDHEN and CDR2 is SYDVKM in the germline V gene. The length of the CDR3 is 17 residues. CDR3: CASRLSRGARGNYGYTF. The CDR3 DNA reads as TGTGCCAGCAGGCTAAGCCGCGGCGCCAGGGGTAACTATGGCTACACCTTC.

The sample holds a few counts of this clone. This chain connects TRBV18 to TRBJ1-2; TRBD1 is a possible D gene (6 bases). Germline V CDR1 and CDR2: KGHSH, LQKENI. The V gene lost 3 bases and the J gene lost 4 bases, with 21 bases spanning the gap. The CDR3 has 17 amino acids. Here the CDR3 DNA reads TGTGCCAGCTCACCGCTAGGACAGACTTCTTCCTCCTATGGCTACACCTTC. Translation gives CASSPLGQTSSSYGYTF.

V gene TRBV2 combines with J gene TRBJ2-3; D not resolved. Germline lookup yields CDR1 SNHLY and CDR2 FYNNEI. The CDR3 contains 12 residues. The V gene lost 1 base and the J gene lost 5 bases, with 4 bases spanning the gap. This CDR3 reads CASSEDLDTQYF. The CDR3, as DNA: TGTGCCAGCAGTGAAGATCTAGATACGCAGTATTTT.

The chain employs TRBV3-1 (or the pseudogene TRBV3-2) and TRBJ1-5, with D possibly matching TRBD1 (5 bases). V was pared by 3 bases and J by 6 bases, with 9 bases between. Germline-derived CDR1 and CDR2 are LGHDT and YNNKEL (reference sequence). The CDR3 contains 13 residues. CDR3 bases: TGTGCCAGCAGCCAGACGGGGGGTCAGCCCCAGCATTTT. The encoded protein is CASSQTGGQPQHF.

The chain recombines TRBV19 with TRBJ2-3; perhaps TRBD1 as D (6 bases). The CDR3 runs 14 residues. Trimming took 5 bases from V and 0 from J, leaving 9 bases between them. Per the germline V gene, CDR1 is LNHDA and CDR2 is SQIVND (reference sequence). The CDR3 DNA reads TGTGCCAGTAGTCACAGGGCTAGCACAGATACGCAGTATTTT. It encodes CASSHRASTDTQYF.

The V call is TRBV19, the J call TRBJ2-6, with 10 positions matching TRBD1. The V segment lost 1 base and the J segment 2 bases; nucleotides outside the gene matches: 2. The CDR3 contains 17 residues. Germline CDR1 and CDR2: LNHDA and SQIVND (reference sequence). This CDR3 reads CASSIGQGATGANVLTF. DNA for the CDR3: TGTGCCAGTAGTATAGGACAGGGGGCGACTGGGGCCAACGTCCTGACTTTC.